These 26 T cell receptor beta chains came from one sample sequenced in a study of T cell responses to AZD1222 COVID-19 vaccine. TCRdb's copy holds only in-frame clones and misses some; the assay was immunoSEQ multiplex PCR. The sample holds under 200,000 clones, about nine tenths seen once. The sequences come from peripheral blood, collected on day 0 of AZD1222 vaccination. Receptors originate from an adult in good health.

The chain recombines TRBV7-3 with TRBJ2-7; TRBD2 agrees at 7 bases. CDR1 is SGHTA and CDR2 is FQGTGA in the germline V gene. The trim removed 5 bases at V and 6 bases at J, leaving 4 bases unmatched. The CDR3 covers 12 residues. This CDR3 is CASSMGRGEQYF. Written as DNA, the CDR3 is TGTGCCAGCAGCATGGGGAGGGGCGAGCAGTACTTC. The complete variable domain, with remaining parts taken from reference TRBV7-3 and TRBJ2-7, reads GAGVSQTPSNKVTEKGKYVELRCDPISGHTALYWYRQSLGQGPEFLIYFQGTGAADDSGLPNDRFFAVRPEGSVSTLKIQRTERGDSAVYLCASSMGRGEQYFGPGTRLTVT.

The V gene is TRBV4-1, the J gene TRBJ2-3, with 11 bases identical to TRBD2. Germline values: CDR1 MGHRA, CDR2 YSYEKL. This CDR3 spans 18 amino acids. V shed 0 bases and J 6 bases; nucleotides not matched to a gene: 11. The CDR3 is CASSQELSLAGGRDTQYF. The CDR3 region has the DNA TGCGCCAGCAGCCAAGAACTCTCCTTAGCGGGAGGGCGCGATACGCAGTATTTT.

The gene calls are TRBV27 and TRBJ2-7; 8 bases line up with TRBD1. Germline trimming cut 4 bases from V and 1 base from J; bases unmatched to any gene: 9. Germline V gene lookup returns CDR1 MNHEY and CDR2 SMNVEV (reference sequence). The CDR3 contains 16 residues. CDR3 amino acids: CASSSGTGLPSYEQYF. The CDR3 DNA reads TGTGCCAGCAGTTCCGGGACAGGTCTCCCGTCCTACGAGCAGTACTTC.

The chain combines TRBV11-2 with TRBJ1-5, with 9 bases that match TRBD1. The CDR3 length is 16 residues. Germline CDR1 SGHAT, CDR2 FQNNGV. V was pared by 5 bases and J by 1 base, with 6 bases of the junction left unmatched. Written as DNA, the CDR3 is TGTGCCAGCAGCCTTCGGACAGGGGAAAGCAATCAGCCCCAGCATTTT. Its translation is CASSLRTGESNQPQHF.

This chain joins TRBV4-3 and TRBJ1-2; possibly TRBD1 for D (5 bases). Trimming removed 0 bases at V and 2 bases at J, with 13 bases between. This CDR3 spans 16 amino acids. Looked up from germline, CDR1 is LGHNA and CDR2 is YSLEER. The DNA for the CDR3 is TGCGCCAGCAGCCAAGATGGGCGGGGGATGAACTATGGCTACACCTTC. Translation: CASSQDGRGMNYGYTF.

The V gene is TRBV6-2 or TRBV6-3, the J gene TRBJ2-5, with D unclear. The CDR3 has 14 residues. Trimming removed 4 bases from V and 0 bases from J, with 9 bases in between. Germline loops: CDR1 MNHEY, CDR2 SVGEGT. The CDR3 DNA reads as TGTGCCAGCAGTTCCGGGCAGTACCAAGAGACCCAGTACTTC. This encodes CASSSGQYQETQYF.

This rearrangement joins TRBV19 to TRBJ2-1, with TRBD2 matching over 14 bases. The CDR3 length is 18 residues. Germline V gives CDR1 LNHDA, CDR2 SQIVND (reference sequence). With V trimmed by 3 bases and J by 3 bases, 7 bases remained unmatched. CDR3 sequence (DNA): TGTGCCAGTAGTATGGTCCGACTAGCGGGAGGGAACTACAATGAGCAGTTCTTC. The encoded protein is CASSMVRLAGGNYNEQFF.

The chain employs TRBV5-4 and TRBJ2-7, with 9 positions matching TRBD1. CDR3 length: 14 residues. CDR1 is SGHNT and CDR2 is YYREEE in the germline V gene (reference sequence). With V trimmed by 4 bases and J by 7 bases, 9 bases remained unmatched. The CDR3 DNA sequence: TGTGCCAGCAGCACCGGGACAGGGTCATGGGAGCAGTACTTC. Encoded protein: CASSTGTGSWEQYF.

The rearrangement uses TRBV7-2 and TRBJ1-2; 7 bases match TRBD1. The trim removed 3 bases at V and 8 bases at J, leaving 9 bases unmatched. Germline V lookup: CDR1 SGHTA, CDR2 FQGNSA. The CDR3 is 14 residues long. Here the CDR3 reads CASSLPGQIRGYTF. Written as DNA, the CDR3 is TGTGCCAGCAGCTTGCCGGGACAGATTCGAGGCTACACCTTC.

The genes are TRBV28 and TRBJ2-6, with 7 bases fitting TRBD1. The CDR3 contains 16 residues. Germline CDR1 and CDR2: MDHEN and SYDVKM. Losses at the gene ends were 2 bases for V and 3 bases for J; bases not matched to a gene: 4. Here the CDR3 DNA reads TGTGCCAGCAGTTTACCCGGGACAGATGGGGCCAACGTCCTGACTTTC. Amino acid sequence: CASSLPGTDGANVLTF. Full variable domain (rest looked up from reference TRBV28 and TRBJ2-6): DVKVTQSSRYLVKRTGEKVFLECVQDMDHENMFWYRQDPGLGLRLIYFSYDVKMKEKGDIPEGYSVSREKKERFSLILESASTNQTSMYLCASSLPGTDGANVLTFGAGSRLTVL.

In its sample, this clone was seen once. The chain links TRBV5-6 to TRBJ2-3, with D maybe TRBD1 (5 bases). Between the trimmed V and J ends, which lost 0 bases and 1 base, there was a span of 9 bases. CDR1 is SGHDT, CDR2 YYEEEE, per germline. The CDR3 runs to 15 residues. The CDR3 sequence is CASSLGGLGTDTQYF. In DNA, the CDR3 is TGTGCCAGCAGCTTGGGGGGCCTCGGCACAGATACGCAGTATTTT. Full variable domain (outside the CDR3, taken from reference TRBV5-6 and TRBJ2-3): DAGVTQSPTHLIKTRGQQVTLRCSPKSGHDTVSWYQQALGQGPQFIFQYYEEEERQRGNFPDRFSGHQFPNYSSELNVNALLLGDSALYLCASSLGGLGTDTQYFGPGTRLTVL.

This clone was seen only once. The CDR3 DNA reads as TGTGCCAGCAGCGAGGGCCCCATCAGTTCCTACAATGAGCAGTTCTTC. Translation: CASSEGPISSYNEQFF. The chain links TRBV9 to TRBJ2-1; D gene ambiguous. CDR3 length: 16 amino acids. Germline values: CDR1 SGDLS, CDR2 YYNGEE. V shed 3 bases and J shed 1 base, with 14 bases lying between them.

The chain is built from TRBV19 and TRBJ2-2; weak D call: TRBD1 (6 bases). Germline CDR1 is LNHDA and CDR2 is SQIVND (reference sequence). Trimming shortened V by 6 bases and J by 5 bases, and 16 bases separated the two germline ends. The CDR3 contains 15 residues. Here the CDR3 reads CASRMGAEATGELFF. The DNA of the CDR3 is TGTGCCAGTAGGATGGGGGCTGAAGCTACCGGGGAGCTGTTTTTT.

The genes are TRBV4-1 and TRBJ1-1; no clear D. Trimming stripped 1 base from V and 4 bases from J, with 7 bases between. CDR3 length: 13 residues. Germline CDR1 reads MGHRA; CDR2 reads YSYEKL. CDR3 loop: CASSQGGATEAFF. CDR3 bases: TGCGCCAGCAGCCAAGGAGGAGCCACTGAAGCTTTCTTT.

This clone was detected once. This sequence joins TRBV3-1 (or the pseudogene TRBV3-2) and TRBJ1-6; the D gene is possibly TRBD1 (6 bases). This CDR3 is built from 13 residues. V was trimmed by 1 base and J by 14 bases, leaving 12 bases between them. Germline assignment: CDR1 LGHDT and CDR2 YNNKEL (reference sequence). CDR3: CASSQGLQGSLHF. The CDR3 region has the DNA TGTGCCAGCAGCCAAGGTTTACAGGGTTCCCTCCACTTT.

The chain couples TRBV12-3 or TRBV12-4 to TRBJ1-2, with TRBD1 identical over 7 bases. The CDR3 runs to 13 residues. Germline trimming cut 3 bases from V and 8 bases from J; bases unmatched to any gene: 6. Here the CDR3 DNA reads TGTGCCAGCAGTTTGGGACAGTCAAGAGGCTACACCTTC. Translated, it gives CASSLGQSRGYTF.

The chain recombines TRBV24-1 with TRBJ1-2, with D possibly being TRBD1 (6 bases). The CDR3 sequence is 17 residues long. Germline CDR1 is KGHDR and CDR2 is SFDVKD. V lost 5 bases, J lost 4 bases, and 22 bases lay in between. CDR3 DNA: TGTGCCACCAGTGCCGAAGGGGGGGGTGAAGGCGGCTATGGCTACACCTTC. Translated, it gives CATSAEGGGEGGYGYTF.

The J gene is TRBJ2-7, the V gene TRBV9; TRBD1 matches 7 bases. The ends lost 2 bases at V and 6 bases at J; junction bases unmatched: 11. The CDR3 runs 15 residues. Germline V CDR1 and CDR2: SGDLS, YYNGEE. For the CDR3, the DNA is TGTGCCAGCAGCGTTGAACAGGGGCCTGGTTTCGAGCAGTACTTC. This codes for CASSVEQGPGFEQYF.

This chain links TRBV7-9 with TRBJ2-4; 12 bases match TRBD1. The V and J ends lost 7 bases and 0 bases, in that order; junction bases with no gene match: 10. This CDR3 has 18 residues. Germline CDR1 is SEHNR and CDR2 is FQNEAQ (reference sequence). CDR3 protein: CASNPGQGAPLAKNIQYF. For the CDR3, the DNA is TGTGCCAGCAACCCGGGACAGGGGGCTCCTCTAGCCAAAAACATTCAGTACTTC.

The chain carries TRBV28 and TRBJ1-4; unclear D gene. The CDR3 has 13 residues. V was pared by 8 bases and J by 6 bases, with 13 bases between. CDR1 and CDR2 (germline): MDHEN, SYDVKM. The CDR3 here is CASSTSRDEKLFF. The CDR3 DNA sequence: TGTGCCAGCTCAACTTCGAGGGATGAAAAACTGTTTTTT.

The CDR3 region has the DNA TGTGCCAGCAGCACCCCGGGGGGATTCCCCTACGAGCAGTACTTC. Its protein is CASSTPGGFPYEQYF. This rearrangement joins TRBV6-2 or TRBV6-3 to TRBJ2-7, with TRBD2 matching 7 bases. After removal of 6 bases from V and 2 bases from J, the junction contained 10 bases not matched to a gene. In germline, CDR1 is MNHEY, CDR2 SVGEGT. The CDR3 runs 15 residues.

The V gene is TRBV5-1, the J gene TRBJ1-1, with D perhaps TRBD1 (5 bases). The V end lost 4 bases, the J end lost 0 bases, and 22 bases lay between the germline ends. The CDR3 consists of 18 residues. Looked up from germline, CDR1 is SGHRS and CDR2 is YFSETQ. CDR3: CASSHKPRGNPLNTEAFF. The CDR3, as DNA: TGCGCCAGCAGCCATAAACCAAGGGGTAATCCGCTGAACACTGAAGCTTTCTTT.

This chain uses TRBV28 with TRBJ1-1; D gene unclear. Germline assignment: CDR1 MDHEN and CDR2 SYDVKM. The CDR3 loop spans 15 amino acids. Trimming removed 4 bases at V and 3 bases at J, with 15 bases between. CDR3 protein: CASSSYSGRYTEAFF. In DNA form, the CDR3 reads TGTGCCAGCAGTTCCTACAGTGGGAGGTACACTGAAGCTTTCTTT.

The rearrangement joins TRBV9 to TRBJ2-7, with 7 positions matching TRBD1. The CDR3 sequence is 16 residues long. J was trimmed by 0 bases and V by 4 bases; bases with no gene match: 10. CDR1 and CDR2 from the germline V gene are SGDLS and YYNGEE. CDR3 in amino acids: CASSPRGQGDSYEQYF. The CDR3 nucleotides read TGTGCCAGCAGCCCTCGAGGGCAGGGGGACTCCTACGAGCAGTACTTC.

The chain joins TRBV19 to TRBJ1-1, with TRBD1 identical over 7 bases. Germline lookup yields CDR1 LNHDA and CDR2 SQIVND (reference sequence). The CDR3 totals 17 residues. Losses at the gene ends were 3 bases for V and 1 base for J; bases not matched to a gene: 11. CDR3 amino acids: CASSIPPLTGTNTEAFF. The CDR3 DNA reads as TGTGCCAGTAGTATCCCTCCTTTGACAGGGACGAACACTGAAGCTTTCTTT.

This clone was detected only a few times. This chain links TRBV7-2 with TRBJ1-6; no clear D. Between the trimmed V and J ends, which lost 3 bases and 7 bases, there was a span of 10 bases. CDR1 is SGHTA, CDR2 FQGNSA, per germline. The CDR3 has 14 amino acids. The CDR3 loop reads CASSFVPSNSPLHF. The CDR3 region has the DNA TGTGCCAGCAGCTTCGTACCCTCGAATTCACCCCTCCACTTT.